This T cell receptor beta chain was documented in a study of cytomegalovirus exposure and HLA in healthy donors (dated by TCRdb to 2017 to 2019). In the study overall: In an earlier analysis of approximately 640 of the donors, 250 to 350 Gb of sequence data and about 110 million unique TCR beta sequences from roughly 190 million T cells were reported. Both class I and class II loci were covered by HLA typing, at four-digit resolution. A later analysis re-examined previously published TCR beta repertoires from about 700 donors and added high-resolution HLA genotyping to investigate patterns of TCR occurrence. In an earlier analysis of 550 to 700 of the donors, high-throughput TCR beta sequencing was used to judge whether each TCR beta V gene segment behaved as functional or pseudogenic. Rather than drawing on any new phenotypic data, the later analysis identified candidate immune exposures from TCR beta sequences and the way those sequences occurred across donors. Genome-wide SNP genotypes for about 60% of the roughly 700 donors were used in a later genetic analysis, which treated that subset as a discovery cohort. Using immunosequencing, the study profiled T cell repertoires from about 650 subjects and related those repertoires to cytomegalovirus serostatus. Donor age, sex, ethnicity and CMV serostatus were compiled alongside the repertoire data. Because of strong linkage in the cohort, roughly five DR-DQ haplotypes were treated as single units for association and clustering. Roughly 300 gigabases of sequencing data and approximately 93 million unique TCR sequences were included in an early release covering over 600 HLA-typed donors. Across about 380 genotyped donors of the cohort, an average of about 240,000 unique TCR beta nucleotide sequences per donor were sequenced, and roughly 18% of those sequences were non-productive. Typing coverage differed by locus: A, B, C, DRB1 and DQB1 were typed in roughly 629-640 donors, DQA1 in 522, DPA1 in some 610, and DPB1 in 472. The genetic ancestry cluster associated with self-reported Caucasian donors included 80% to 90% of the approximately 410 genotyped donors. Every repertoire in the discovery cohort had been generated on one and the same sequencing platform. Besides the first cohort of 500 to 700 subjects, a separate validation cohort made up of roughly 120 different subjects was used. To predict cytomegalovirus infection status, the study brought together high-throughput TCR immunosequencing, statistical association of individual TCRs with disease status, and machine learning. The study was designed to test whether signatures of past pathogen exposure could be identified by cataloging public T cell receptors.

The CDR3 numbers 15 residues from cysteine through phenylalanine. Solely the CDR3 DNA is kept, with 45 bases framed from the first base. Taken from the germline V gene, the CDR1 and CDR2 loops are SGHRS and YFSETQ. V and J are truncated by 0 bases and 7 bases respectively, leaving an intervening sequence of 11 bases. The library was built by means of the immunoSEQ multiplex PCR assay. For the multiplex PCR, a mixture combining 60 forward primers for TCR Vbeta segments and 13 reverse primers for TCR Jbeta segments was used. Amplification of the CDR3 region of rearranged TCR beta genes was performed with a multiplex PCR assay on genomic DNA. On the Illumina HiSeq System, the amplified TCR beta libraries were sequenced as 87-base-pair reads. In the source study's methods: A later analysis tallied tens of millions of unique TCR beta chains across the 660 or so repertoires, and around 12 million of those chains were shared by two or more donors. A nearest-neighbor algorithm error-corrected the raw reads and collapsed the reads into unique sequences, merging closely related sequences to remove PCR and sequencing errors. V, D and J gene segments were assigned by aligning CDR3 sequences to IMGT reference sequences. For a sequence to be retained, a match of at least six nucleotides to both a V gene segment and a J gene segment was required. A rearrangement counted as productive if the CDR3 had no stop codons and remained in frame with V and J, and every other rearrangement counted as non-productive. Following IMGT convention, CDR3 was defined as the stretch from the second conserved V-encoded cysteine up to the conserved J-encoded phenylalanine. The earlier analysis of 587 of the donors excluded sequences that lacked an unambiguous match to a single V gene segment. In an earlier analysis of approximately 550 of the donors, V segments were called functional above 56.7% productive rearrangements and were called segregating when the between-donor standard deviation exceeded 5%. A statistical classification framework was built for diagnosing cytomegalovirus status from the catalog of TCR beta chain sequences. A later analysis assigned V and J genes by comparing TCR nucleotide sequences with IMGT/GENE-DB human TR gene sequences. In a later analysis, CDR3 sequences and most-parsimonious VDJ recombination scenarios were assigned using the TCRdist pipeline. A later analysis defined each TCR beta chain by its CDR3 amino acid sequence plus V-gene family, and excluded reads lacking a unique V-gene family. In a later analysis, 450 to 600 highly shared, low-generation-probability nucleotide sequences were removed to address suspected cross-contamination and a sequencing artifact. In a later analysis, a clonal expansion index for each public chain was calculated from normalized within-repertoire ranks of inferred template counts. In a later analysis, generation probabilities were computed using a VDJ recombination model fitted to out-of-frame rearrangements, and the results were checked against IGoR. In a later analysis, hypergeometric tests were used to score TCR-TCR, TCR-HLA and TCR-CMV co-occurrence, with a repertoire-size bias correction applied to TCR pairs. A later analysis estimated false discovery rates by permuting HLA or CMV assignments 20 times. In a later analysis, co-occurring TCRs were grouped with DBSCAN, and TCRdist sequence similarity was added when clustering was performed within HLA-allele-positive subsets. Co-occurrence clustering excluded repertoires with fewer than 30,000 or more than 120,000 public chains, plus five with anomalous nucleotide sharing. Sourced from immuneACCESS, this table was stored by TCRdb with only in-frame sequences that have V and J called. A share of the clones is absent; for the studies checked, an unresolved V gene accounts for under half, and the remainder has no known explanation. V, J and clone size derive from that table, while D and trimming were established from the DNA sequence. The sample includes some 150,000 clones, with more than 80% observed a single time. Jointly, the top ten make up 7% of the sample.

The cohort consisted of 650 to 700 healthy bone marrow donors. All cohort members were sampled while nominally healthy, although unrecorded immune exposures were likely present. The donor was CMV seropositive and belonged to the group of 270 or so seropositive cohort members. A peripheral blood sample was provided by each donor, and peripheral blood mononuclear cells were used for TCR beta sequencing. The Qiagen DNeasy Blood Extraction Kit was used to extract genomic DNA from the blood cell samples. Of note for this clone: Its antigen target is currently unknown. One base away there is no much larger clone; base qualities are not given.

General study outcomes and caveats: In a later analysis, HLA-associated TCR beta chains showed more clonal expansion and lower generation probabilities than non-associated chains that were equally common. A cluster of highly shared sequence variants was judged likely to be a technical artifact of the sequencing pipeline. Broadly in line with IMGT annotations, most TCR beta V segments showed up in productive rearrangements about 87% or about 30% of the time in an earlier analysis of about 500 of the donors. According to a later analysis, TCR association rates differed among HLA loci, with DRB1 alleles showing the most associated TCRs and HLA-C alleles showing the fewest. In a later analysis, around 15,000 TCR beta sequences were associated with specific HLA alleles at a false discovery rate of 0.05. Three of the identified cytomegalovirus-associated TCR beta chains were confirmed in vitro to be specific for cytomegalovirus antigens. Linkage disequilibrium might explain the correlated functional status among segregating V segments, but an unknown experimental factor could not be excluded. According to a later analysis, parvovirus B19, influenza, CMV and Epstein-Barr virus appeared linked to several top co-occurrence clusters. Most CMV-associated TCR beta chains appeared to be HLA-restricted in a later analysis, and the HLA associations seemed to be driven largely by CMV exposure. Across donors, most TCR sequences were observed very rarely, whereas some public TCRs were present in many individuals. For the cohort, immune exposure information was limited to CMV serostatus. In a later genetic analysis, fewer N-insertions in productive TCRs were reported among donors in an Asian-associated ancestry cluster than the roughly 700-donor mean. The 87-base-pair reads could not distinguish some IMGT-functional V segments, including TRBV6-2 and TRBV6-3, so those segments were excluded. Because HLA typing was unavailable for some donors at each locus, only the typed subset was used in association tests. It was suggested by the authors that the approach could potentially be generalized to other disease states and immunological phenotypes. A total of 150 or so TCR beta chains were listed by the study as associated with cytomegalovirus. The presence/absence analyses assumed that sequencing depth was roughly uniform across donors, and that assumption may not be true. A further reported finding was that TCR beta sequences accurately predicted the HLA-A and HLA-B alleles for most subjects in the first cohort. When HLA alleles, especially DR and DQ, strongly co-occurred, attributing TCR associations to individual alleles was difficult. In this cohort, only TCR beta chains were sequenced, and detectable features were limited by the absence of alpha or paired-chain data. Because counts were too low, about 18 rarely observed V segments, including chromosome 9 orphons, were excluded from the earlier analysis of several hundred of the donors. The classifier was reported to diagnose cytomegalovirus status with high specificity and sensitivity in both the original cohort and the validation cohort. An association between a missense DCLRE1C variant and V-gene and J-gene trimming of TCR beta chains was found in a later genetic analysis and replicated in an independent cohort.

This receptor was taken from a woman younger than 45 in good health and CMV-seropositive. The chain employs TRBV5-1 and TRBJ1-6; the D gene is not confidently resolved. The sample comprised PBMCs. The DNA sequence is as follows: TGCGCCAGCAGCTTGGTCCAACGGTGGAATTCACCCCTCCACTTT. This encodes CASSLVQRWNSPLHF. With the rest looked up from the reference TRBV5-1 and TRBJ1-6 genes rather than sequenced, the full variable domain is KAGVTQTPRYLIKTRGQQVTLSCSPISGHRSVSWYQQTPGQGLQFLFEYFSETQRNKGNFPGRFSGRQFSNSRSEMNVSTLELGDSALYLCASSLVQRWNSPLHFGNGTRLTVT.